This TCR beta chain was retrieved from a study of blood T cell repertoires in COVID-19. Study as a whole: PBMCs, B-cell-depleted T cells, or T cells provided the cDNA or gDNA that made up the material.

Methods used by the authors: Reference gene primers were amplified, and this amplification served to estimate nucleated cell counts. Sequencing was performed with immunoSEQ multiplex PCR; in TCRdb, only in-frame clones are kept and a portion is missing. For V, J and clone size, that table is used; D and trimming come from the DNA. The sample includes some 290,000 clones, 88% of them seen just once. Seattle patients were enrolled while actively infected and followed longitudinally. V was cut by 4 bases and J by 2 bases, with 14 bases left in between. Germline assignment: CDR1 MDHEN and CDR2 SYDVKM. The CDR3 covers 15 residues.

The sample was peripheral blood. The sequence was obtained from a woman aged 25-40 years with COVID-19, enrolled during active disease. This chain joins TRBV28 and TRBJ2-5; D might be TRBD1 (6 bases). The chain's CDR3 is CASSWVRDIQETQYF. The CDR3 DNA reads TGTGCCAGCAGTTGGGTCAGGGACATACAAGAGACCCAGTACTTC.